The clone carrying this T cell receptor beta chain was seen many times. In the library, each TCR cDNA molecule bore its own unique molecular identifier. Using its own MiXCR run on the 5' RACE reads, TCRdb lists one record per CDR3 protein. The sample carries approximately 11,000 distinct CDR3 sequences, roughly 6.2% recorded once. Documented time point: sample taken at primary tumor resection. Whole RNA, isolated from tumor, nontumor lung or frozen PBMC, was sequenced without prior sorting. This sample was taken from a study of spatial heterogeneity in lung cancer. The CDR3 covers 11 residues. The V end was cut by 4 bases, the J end by 8 bases, with 8 bases between. The germline gives CDR1 SNHLY, CDR2 FYNNEI.

V is TRBV2 and J is TRBJ1-1, with D uncertain. This TCR derives from a male donor with early-stage non-small cell lung cancer. The sequencing used normal lung tissue next to the tumor, collected at surgery. CDR3 nucleotides: TGTGCCAGCAGTGTGGCAGACGAAGCTTTCTTT. This gives the protein CASSVADEAFF.